The 7 T cell receptor beta chains below were found in one sample sequenced in a study of blood T cell repertoires in COVID-19. Some clones are missing from TCRdb's copy, which holds only in-frame ones; the method was immunoSEQ multiplex PCR. Among about 150,000 clones, more than 85% were seen once, and the ten largest hold about 6.5%. Input material: PBMCs or T cells enriched from blood (not recorded which). The receptors come from a woman aged 50 to 60 who had recovered from COVID-19.

The sample holds a few counts of this clone. This chain links TRBV7-9 with TRBJ1-1; no definite D call. Germline values: CDR1 SEHNR, CDR2 FQNEAQ (reference sequence). The ends were cut back, 2 bases at V and 7 bases at J, with 8 bases in the middle. The CDR3 is made up of 12 amino acids. The CDR3 bases are TGTGCCAGCAGCTTAAGTATTAGTGAAGCTTTCTTT. Its translation: CASSLSISEAFF.

This chain links TRBV7-9 with TRBJ2-2; possibly TRBD1 for D (5 bases). In germline, CDR1 is SEHNR, CDR2 FQNEAQ (reference sequence). V lost 5 bases and J 4 bases, leaving 14 bases between the germline ends. The CDR3 is 15 residues long. The CDR3 region is CASSVEGVSTGELFF. In DNA, the CDR3 is TGTGCCAGCAGCGTAGAAGGGGTGAGCACCGGGGAGCTGTTTTTT.

CDR3 loop: CASSLAFEPRNEQFF. CDR3 DNA sequence: TGTGCCAGCAGCTTAGCGTTCGAGCCGCGCAATGAGCAGTTCTTC. The gene calls are TRBV11-2 and TRBJ2-1; no reliable D call. Germline CDR1 SGHAT, CDR2 FQNNGV. The CDR3 contains 15 residues. Trimming took off 1 base at V and 6 bases at J, with 13 bases between the two ends. Full variable domain (rest looked up from reference TRBV11-2 and TRBJ2-1): EAGVAQSPRYKIIEKRQSVAFWCNPISGHATLYWYQQILGQGPKLLIQFQNNGVVDDSQLPKDRFSAERLKGVDSTLKIQPAKLEDSAVYLCASSLAFEPRNEQFFGPGTRLTVL.

The chain uses TRBV5-1 and TRBJ2-5; tentative D call: TRBD2 (6 bases). CDR3 length: 16 amino acids. Trimming cost V 0 bases and J 4 bases, with 16 bases left between them. Germline V lookup: CDR1 SGHRS, CDR2 YFSETQ. This chain's CDR3 is CASSLAAPSAGETQYF. The CDR3 nucleotides are TGCGCCAGCAGCTTGGCAGCCCCTAGCGCAGGAGAGACCCAGTACTTC.

The chain uses TRBV9 and TRBJ2-5; 11 bases align to TRBD2. With V trimmed by 0 bases and J by 2 bases, 3 bases remained unmatched. The CDR3 totals 16 residues. In germline, CDR1 is SGDLS, CDR2 YYNGEE. The DNA for the CDR3 is TGTGCCAGCAGCGTAGAGGGACTAGCGGTACAAGAGACCCAGTACTTC. It codes for CASSVEGLAVQETQYF.

This chain joins TRBV7-2 and TRBJ2-4, with 8 bases matching TRBD2. Germline V lookup: CDR1 SGHTA, CDR2 FQGNSA. V lost 1 base to trimming and J lost 7 bases; unmatched junction nucleotides: 9. CDR3 length: 16 amino acids. The CDR3: CASSLGPPSGGNIQYF. The CDR3 nucleotides are TGTGCCAGCAGCTTAGGGCCGCCTTCGGGGGGGAACATTCAGTACTTC. The full variable domain, completed using reference TRBV7-2 and TRBJ2-4, is GAGVSQSPSNKVTEKGKDVELRCDPISGHTALYWYRQSLGQGLEFLIYFQGNSAPDKSGLPSDRFSAERTGGSVSTLTIQRTQQEDSAVYLCASSLGPPSGGNIQYFGAGTRLSVL.

The chain combines TRBV11-2 with TRBJ2-7; no clear D gene. The germline V and J ends were trimmed by 0 bases and 3 bases, with 6 bases remaining between them. The CDR3 spans 13 residues. Germline V CDR1 and CDR2: SGHAT, FQNNGV. CDR3 coding DNA: TGTGCCAGCAGCTTAGATACGGGCTACGAGCAGTACTTC. Protein: CASSLDTGYEQYF.